Detailed here is one T cell receptor (beta chain). This sample was taken from a study of blood T cell repertoires in COVID-19. Study overall: Specimens from acute and convalescent COVID-19 originated in the United States, Italy and Spain. T cells, B-cell-depleted T cells, or PBMCs supplied cDNA or gDNA.

This CDR3 spans 15 amino acids. Trimming took 6 bases from V and 0 from J, leaving 15 bases between them. Per the germline V gene, CDR1 is MNHEY and CDR2 is SVGAGI. Participants' reported clinical history set cohort assignment. Cohort 3 recovered donors had two negative PCRs, clearance, or symptom resolution. TCRdb's table, derived via immunoSEQ multiplex PCR, lists solely in-frame clones and lacks some. The sample lists a few hundred thousand clones, approximately 90% seen once, with around 9.3% in the top ten. The sample taken for sequencing was PBMCs or T cells enriched from blood (not recorded which). The rearrangement joins TRBV6-5 to TRBJ2-7; a weak D match, TRBD1 (6 bases). The sequence was obtained from a woman between 18 and 30 years old who had recovered from COVID-19. CDR3 sequence reads: CASSKRETGSYEQYF. For the CDR3, the DNA is TGTGCCAGCAGCAAACGCGAGACAGGCTCCTACGAGCAGTACTTC.